A selection of T cell receptor beta chains follows, all from one sample in a study of shared clonotypes between healthy human individuals. The repertoire was sequenced with immunoSEQ multiplex PCR; TCRdb's copy has only in-frame clones and lacks some. Of under 1,100,000 clones listed, 65% to 75% are singletons. The sample taken for sequencing was memory CD4+ T cells sorted from blood. The origin of the receptors is a man aged 18 to 30 in good health. CDR3s include the opening cysteine and the closing phenylalanine or tryptophan. Fields, in order: D gene, J gene, clone size, V gene, CDR3 length, CDR3 protein, CDR3 DNA. D genes are given only for firm matches. A clone size is listed for some rows: how often the clone was seen (once, few, many), or a class if it is expanded.

.	TRBJ1-1	.	TRBV5-1	15	CASSLAADLNTEAFF	TGCGCCAGCAGCTTGGCGGCAGATTTGAACACTGAAGCTTTCTTT
.	TRBJ1-6	.	TRBV6-1	12	CASFNWGSPLHF	TGTGCCAGTTTCAATTGGGGATCCCCCCTCCACTTT
TRBD1	TRBJ1-1	.	TRBV5-1	13	CASSLRTGGEAFF	TGCGCCAGCAGCTTGAGGACAGGGGGGGAAGCTTTCTTT
.	TRBJ2-1	.	TRBV18	13	CASSPRLNNEQFF	TGTGCCAGCTCACCTCGGCTAAATAATGAGCAGTTCTTC
TRBD1	TRBJ1-1	few	TRBV9	13	CASSATRQGEAFF	TGTGCCAGCAGCGCAACCCGACAGGGTGAAGCTTTCTTT
TRBD2	TRBJ2-1	.	TRBV11-2	13	CASRTTSLNEQFF	TGTGCCAGCAGAACGACTAGCTTAAATGAGCAGTTCTTC
.	TRBJ1-2	.	TRBV11-2	15	CASSLEGGLGYGYTF	TGTGCCAGCAGCTTAGAAGGGGGACTAGGCTATGGCTACACCTTC
.	TRBJ1-1	.	TRBV6-1	14	CAISAGAANTEAFF	TGTGCCATCAGTGCGGGGGCTGCCAACACTGAAGCTTTCTTT
TRBD1	TRBJ1-1	.	TRBV7-2	15	CASSTRTGWNTEAFF	TGTGCCAGCAGCACGAGGACAGGTTGGAACACTGAAGCTTTCTTT
.	TRBJ1-6	.	TRBV18	15	CASSPPGRYNSPLHF	TGTGCCAGCTCACCACCGGGGCGGTATAATTCACCCCTCCACTTT
TRBD2	TRBJ2-1	.	TRBV7-2	16	CASSQRISGSNNEQFF	TGTGCCAGCAGCCAACGCATTAGCGGGAGTAACAATGAGCAGTTCTTC
.	TRBJ2-6	.	TRBV30	20	CAWSPVAGRRGSSGANVLTF	TGTGCCTGGAGCCCTGTTGCTGGGCGTAGGGGGTCTTCTGGGGCCAACGTCCTGACTTTC
.	TRBJ2-2	.	TRBV5-4	17	CASSLGKERLTTGELFF	TGTGCCAGCAGCTTGGGAAAAGAGAGATTGACGACCGGGGAGCTGTTTTTT
.	TRBJ2-2	.	TRBV11-2	15	CASSFAGTNTGELFF	TGTGCCAGCAGCTTTGCGGGAACGAACACCGGGGAGCTGTTTTTT
TRBD1	TRBJ1-6	.	TRBV5-4	16	CASSPGQGGGNSPLHF	TGTGCCAGCAGCCCGGGACAGGGCGGAGGTAATTCACCCCTCCACTTT
.	TRBJ2-3	.	TRBV5-6	18	CASSSSFTQGWGTDTQYF	TGTGCCAGCAGCTCGAGCTTCACACAGGGTTGGGGCACAGATACGCAGTATTTT
.	TRBJ1-2	.	TRBV10-3	12	CAIRPNSHDYTF	TGTGCCATCCGGCCCAACTCACATGACTACACCTTC
.	TRBJ1-2	.	TRBV13	18	CASSTWPGRGVVRDGYTF	TGTGCCAGCAGCACCTGGCCGGGGAGGGGAGTCGTAAGAGATGGCTACACCTTC
TRBD1	TRBJ1-3	.	TRBV5-1	15	CASSLDRQGGNTIYF	TGCGCCAGCAGCTTGGACAGACAGGGAGGAAACACCATATATTTT
TRBD2	TRBJ2-1	.	TRBV14	12	CASSQEAGTQFF	TGTGCCAGCAGCCAGGAAGCGGGAACGCAGTTCTTC
TRBD1	TRBJ2-7	.	TRBV6-1	15	CASRGPGTGGGEQYF	TGTGCCAGCAGGGGGCCCGGGACAGGGGGCGGCGAGCAGTACTTC
.	TRBJ1-6	few	TRBV6-5	14	CASSNRWLSSPLHF	TGTGCCAGCAGTAACCGCTGGCTAAGTTCACCCCTCCACTTT
TRBD2	TRBJ2-3	.	TRBV5-1	15	CASSSGLAGPDTQYF	TGCGCCAGCAGCTCGGGACTAGCGGGGCCCGATACGCAGTATTTT
.	TRBJ1-1	once	TRBV4-1	15	CASSQAGGVSTEAFF	TGCGCCAGCAGCCAAGCGGGGGGCGTGAGCACTGAAGCTTTCTTT
.	TRBJ1-1	.	TRBV5-1	15	CASSPRVGGNTEAFF	TGCGCCAGCAGCCCGAGGGTCGGGGGGAACACTGAAGCTTTCTTT
.	TRBJ2-6	.	TRBV18	15	CASSPPRAGANVLTF	TGTGCCAGCTCACCACCTCGAGCTGGGGCCAACGTCCTGACTTTC
.	TRBJ1-2	few	TRBV21-1	15	CASSTQGGGSSGYTF	TGTGCCAGCAGCACCCAGGGAGGTGGGTCCTCCGGCTACACCTTC
.	TRBJ1-1	.	TRBV5-4	14	CASSFVDMNTEAFF	TGTGCCAGCAGCTTCGTTGACATGAACACTGAAGCTTTCTTT
.	TRBJ2-2	.	TRBV4-3	15	CASSSGTLNTGELFF	TGCGCCAGCAGCTCCGGGACACTGAACACCGGGGAGCTGTTTTTT
.	TRBJ2-5	.	TRBV5-4	16	CASSLGSRGAQETQYF	TGTGCCAGCAGCTTGGGTTCCCGGGGGGCCCAGGAGACCCAGTACTTC
.	TRBJ2-7	.	TRBV18	14	CASSPGLGSGEQYF	TGTGCCAGCTCACCGGGCTTGGGGTCGGGAGAGCAGTACTTC
.	TRBJ2-7	.	TRBV4-3	16	CASSIQWGAQSYEQYF	TGCGCCAGCAGCATACAGTGGGGGGCACAATCCTACGAGCAGTACTTC
TRBD2	TRBJ2-1	.	TRBV29-1	15	CSVAGTSVSYNEQFF	TGCAGCGTGGCCGGGACTAGTGTATCCTACAATGAGCAGTTCTTC
.	TRBJ1-2	.	TRBV5-1	14	CASSLDGATYGYTF	TGCGCCAGCAGCTTGGACGGGGCTACCTATGGCTACACCTTC
.	TRBJ1-1	.	TRBV5-5	15	CASSLGATGNTEAFF	TGTGCCAGCAGCTTAGGGGCCACAGGGAACACTGAAGCTTTCTTT
TRBD2	TRBJ2-1	.	TRBV9	15	CASSVTSGRIDEQFF	TGTGCCAGCAGCGTAACTAGCGGGAGAATAGATGAGCAGTTCTTC
TRBD1	TRBJ1-4	.	TRBV7-2	13	CASSQGQGLKLFF	TGTGCCAGCAGCCAGGGACAGGGTTTGAAACTGTTTTTT
.	TRBJ2-5	.	TRBV10-3	13	CAIRYSWGETQYF	TGTGCCATCCGATACAGCTGGGGAGAGACCCAGTACTTC
.	TRBJ2-3	.	TRBV15	17	CATSRGSYGGNTDTQYF	TGTGCCACCAGCAGAGGAAGTTACGGCGGGAACACAGATACGCAGTATTTT
TRBD2	TRBJ2-5	.	TRBV2	14	CASSLSGGGETQYF	TGTGCCAGCAGCCTTAGCGGGGGAGGAGAGACCCAGTACTTC